These 22 T cell receptor beta chains originate from one sample sequenced in a study of shared clonotypes between healthy human individuals. Repertoires were generated with immunoSEQ multiplex PCR, while TCRdb's copy carries only in-frame clones and drops some. The sample has roughly 2.5 million clones, approximately 94% seen once. The specimen was naive CD4+ T cells sorted from blood. As to subset: CD45RA+ positively selected. The receptors were gathered from a man younger than 30 in good health.

The chain joins TRBV2 to TRBJ2-3, with D maybe TRBD2 (6 bases). Per germline, CDR1 SNHLY and CDR2 FYNNEI. This CDR3 is built from 16 residues. The V gene lost 3 bases and the J gene lost 3 bases, with 16 bases spanning the gap. CDR3 coding DNA: TGTGCCAGCAGTGATTGGGGGGAGAAATCGACAGATACGCAGTATTTT. Encoded protein: CASSDWGEKSTDTQYF.

This sequence joins TRBV10-3 and TRBJ2-7; no clear D. V was trimmed by 3 bases and J by 2 bases, leaving 8 bases between them. This CDR3 is built from 13 residues. Germline CDR1 is ENHRY and CDR2 is SYGVKD. The CDR3 loop reads CAISEKTPYEQYF. The DNA of the CDR3 is TGTGCCATCAGTGAAAAGACTCCCTACGAGCAGTACTTC.

The chain uses TRBV30 and TRBJ2-5, with D possibly being TRBD1 (6 bases). In germline, CDR1 is GTSNPN, CDR2 SVGIG (reference sequence). The CDR3 is made up of 14 amino acids. The V and J ends lost 0 bases and 5 bases respectively, with 13 bases between them. The CDR3 sequence is CAWSVLVGAETQYF. The DNA for the CDR3 is TGTGCCTGGAGTGTACTTGTGGGGGCTGAGACCCAGTACTTC.

This clone showed up just once. The chain combines TRBV4-2 with TRBJ2-7; a weak D match, TRBD2 (6 bases). V was clipped by 1 base and J by 0 bases, with 10 bases between them. This CDR3 is 15 amino acids long. Germline V gives CDR1 LGHNA, CDR2 YNFKEQ. The chain's CDR3 is CASSQGRGSSYEQYF. CDR3 DNA sequence: TGTGCCAGCAGCCAAGGACGGGGGAGCTCCTACGAGCAGTACTTC.

The V gene is TRBV4-1, the J gene TRBJ2-4, with D uncertain. CDR1 and CDR2 from the germline V gene are MGHRA and YSYEKL. The V gene lost 1 base and the J gene lost 5 bases, with 15 bases spanning the gap. This CDR3 contains 16 residues. As DNA, the CDR3 is TGCGCCAGCAGCCAAGGACCGGTCCCTCCGCAAAACATTCAGTACTTC. Residues: CASSQGPVPPQNIQYF.

About this clone: A much larger clone differs from this one at a single base, so this may be a read error. In the same sample, other DNA sequences code for this CDR3. This chain uses TRBV6-5 with TRBJ1-1; D call uncertain. This CDR3 contains 12 residues. V was clipped by 2 bases and J by 4 bases, with 5 bases between them. Germline V gene data show CDR1 as MNHEY and CDR2 as SVGAGI. The CDR3 DNA reads as TGTGCCAGCAGTTACGGGAGCACTGAAGCTTTCTTT. Amino acids: CASSYGSTEAFF.

The chain has TRBV5-1 and TRBJ2-5, with D possibly being TRBD1 or TRBD2 (5 bases each). CDR3 length: 14 residues. Germline lookup yields CDR1 SGHRS and CDR2 YFSETQ. V lost 5 bases to trimming and J lost 2 bases, with 13 bases between them. Written as DNA, the CDR3 is TGCGCCAGCAGTCGGGACGCCACGCAAGAGACCCAGTACTTC. It translates to CASSRDATQETQYF.

This clone was counted between two and nine times. V gene TRBV18 combines with J gene TRBJ1-5; the D is unclear. The CDR3 is made up of 15 amino acids. Germline V gives CDR1 KGHSH, CDR2 LQKENI. V lost 2 bases, J lost 5 bases, and 13 bases lay in between. CDR3 protein: CASSPSGGGDQPQHF. CDR3 nucleotide sequence: TGTGCCAGCTCACCAAGCGGCGGCGGGGATCAGCCCCAGCATTTT.

The CDR3 coding sequence is TGTGCCAGCAGCTCACGATACAGGGGGGGAAGCTATGGCTACACCTTC. This encodes CASSSRYRGGSYGYTF. The chain combines TRBV28 with TRBJ1-2; the match to TRBD1 covers 8 bases. Per germline, CDR1 MDHEN and CDR2 SYDVKM. J lost 4 bases, V lost 6 bases, and 13 bases had no gene match. This CDR3 has 16 amino acids.

The CDR3 loop reads CASSLRGSNEQFF. As DNA, the CDR3 is TGTGCCAGTTCCCTTCGGGGGTCTAATGAGCAGTTCTTC. This chain links TRBV19 with TRBJ2-1; D perhaps matches TRBD2 (6 bases). The CDR3 totals 13 residues. V shed 8 bases and J shed 7 bases, with 15 bases lying between them. Germline V gene lookup returns CDR1 LNHDA and CDR2 SQIVND (reference sequence).

This clone has just one count. This sequence joins TRBV5-4 and TRBJ2-7; 7 nucleotides line up with TRBD1. Germline V lookup: CDR1 SGHNT, CDR2 YYREEE (reference sequence). The CDR3 consists of 17 residues. Losses at the gene ends were 0 bases for V and 8 bases for J; bases not matched to a gene: 17. Here the CDR3 reads CASSLGDRGRTEIKQYF. In DNA, the CDR3 is TGTGCCAGCAGCTTGGGGGATAGGGGGCGAACCGAAATTAAGCAGTACTTC.

This sequence joins TRBV7-2 and TRBJ2-7; 7 bases fit TRBD2. Germline V lookup: CDR1 SGHTA, CDR2 FQGNSA. The CDR3 runs 14 residues. J lost 2 bases, V lost 5 bases, and 6 bases had no gene match. The CDR3 reads CASSRDYLTYEQYF. CDR3 coding DNA: TGTGCCAGCAGCCGGGACTATCTAACCTACGAGCAGTACTTC.

The chain has TRBV6-5 and TRBJ2-7; D perhaps matches TRBD1 (6 bases). V lost 6 bases and J 2 bases, leaving 14 bases between the germline ends. Germline V gene data show CDR1 as MNHEY and CDR2 as SVGAGI. There are 14 residues in the CDR3. CDR3 sequence: CASSQTGLAYEQYF. CDR3 in DNA: TGTGCCAGCAGCCAAACAGGGTTGGCCTACGAGCAGTACTTC.

A note on this clone: Additional DNA sequences in this sample encode the identical CDR3. This chain links TRBV18 with TRBJ2-3; D uncertain. Trimming pared 3 bases from V and 0 bases from J, leaving 7 bases between. The CDR3 covers 14 residues. Germline lookup yields CDR1 KGHSH and CDR2 LQKENI. The CDR3 loop is CASSPSTSTDTQYF. The CDR3 nucleotides are TGTGCCAGCTCACCGTCCACTAGCACAGATACGCAGTATTTT.

The chain combines TRBV4-1 with TRBJ2-1, with D possibly TRBD2 on 5 matching bases. CDR3 length: 18 residues. Germline assignment: CDR1 MGHRA and CDR2 YSYEKL. V was clipped by 8 bases and J by 9 bases, with 32 bases between them. The CDR3 DNA follows: TGCGCCAGCTCTAGCCCGTCCAGGTCCTACCTCCTTACACCTGAGCAGTTCTTC. Translation gives CASSSPSRSYLLTPEQFF.

This chain joins TRBV28 and TRBJ2-3; TRBD2 matches at 7 bases. CDR3 length: 17 residues. The ends lost 5 bases at V and 2 bases at J; junction bases unmatched: 13. From germline, CDR1 is MDHEN and CDR2 SYDVKM. For the CDR3, the DNA is TGTGCCAGCAGTACTGCAGGTGCCGGGGGGTACACAGATACGCAGTATTTT. Its translation is CASSTAGAGGYTDTQYF.

V usage is TRBV18 and J usage is TRBJ1-4; possible D gene TRBD1, 5 bases. Per germline, CDR1 KGHSH and CDR2 LQKENI. The CDR3 has 14 amino acids. The V and J ends lost 6 bases and 5 bases respectively, with 13 bases between them. CDR3 bases: TGTGCCAGCTCGTTCCGGGGCCAGAATGAAAAACTGTTTTTT. Its translation is CASSFRGQNEKLFF.

The chain recombines TRBV6-5 with TRBJ1-3, with a weak D call TRBD1 (5 bases). This CDR3 is built from 14 residues. The V end was cut by 6 bases, the J end by 0 bases, with 9 bases between. Germline CDR1 is MNHEY and CDR2 is SVGAGI. The CDR3 loop reads CASRPGHSGNTIYF. The CDR3 bases are TGTGCCAGCAGACCAGGGCACTCTGGAAACACCATATATTTT.

This clone occurred a few times. The chain couples TRBV19 to TRBJ1-2, with a possible D match to TRBD1 (5 bases). Trimming pared 7 bases from V and 7 bases from J, leaving 13 bases between. The germline V gene encodes CDR1 LNHDA and CDR2 SQIVND (reference sequence). CDR3 length equals 12 residues. The CDR3 protein is CASKETDLGYTF. The DNA of the CDR3 is TGTGCCAGTAAAGAGACAGACCTTGGCTACACCTTC.

J is TRBJ2-7 and V is TRBV7-8; a weak D match, TRBD2 (6 bases). Per germline, CDR1 SGHVS and CDR2 FQNEAQ. This CDR3 is 15 amino acids long. Trimming cost V 5 bases and J 0 bases, with 14 bases left between them. For the CDR3, the DNA is TGTGCCAGCAGCGAAAATAGCGGAAACTCCTACGAGCAGTACTTC. This gives the protein CASSENSGNSYEQYF.

CDR3 residues: CASGFSGGALETQYF. The CDR3, as DNA: TGTGCCAGCGGTTTTAGCGGGGGGGCCCTCGAGACCCAGTACTTC. This rearrangement joins TRBV7-2 to TRBJ2-5, with 11 positions matching TRBD2. CDR1 SGHTA and CDR2 FQGNSA come from the germline V gene. V lost 8 bases, J lost 5 bases, and 10 bases stayed unmatched. The CDR3 extends over 15 amino acids. The variable domain in full, completed from reference TRBV7-2 and TRBJ2-5, reads GAGVSQSPSNKVTEKGKDVELRCDPISGHTALYWYRQSLGQGLEFLIYFQGNSAPDKSGLPSDRFSAERTGGSVSTLTIQRTQQEDSAVYLCASGFSGGALETQYFGPGTRLLVL.

The CDR3 sequence is CASSGSGRADNTQYF. As DNA, the CDR3 is TGCGCCAGCAGTGGAAGCGGGAGGGCCGATAATACGCAGTATTTT. The rearrangement uses TRBV5-1 and TRBJ2-3; TRBD2 agrees at 10 bases. The CDR3 is 15 residues long. Germline-derived CDR1 and CDR2 are SGHRS and YFSETQ. Trimming took 5 bases from V and 7 from J; bases not matched to a gene: 10.